The clone carrying this TCR beta chain has a count of ten or more. A J-beta primer mix and a sample-barcoded 5' primer were used in a second PCR of roughly 6 to 12 cycles. TCRdb analysed the 5' RACE reads with MiXCR anew, one entry per CDR3 protein. The sample holds over 1.5 million distinct CDR3 sequences, roughly 52% seen once. Donors gave roughly 10 milliliters of peripheral blood apiece. The data derive from a study of blood T cells in healthy people across ages. Study-level information: Template switching captured about one barcoded beta molecule per two T cells.

Germline V gives CDR1 DFQATT, CDR2 SNEGSKA (reference sequence). Trimming took 5 bases from V and 5 from J, leaving 12 bases between them. The CDR3 has 12 residues. The sample taken for sequencing was blood. The TCR originated in a woman aged 40 to 50 in good health. V is TRBV20-1 and J is TRBJ2-5, with a possible D match to TRBD2 (6 bases). CDR3 loop: CSAPGRGETQYF. The CDR3 DNA sequence: TGCAGTGCTCCAGGACGGGGGGAGACCCAGTACTTC.